These 28 T cell receptor beta chains share one sample of origin, sequenced in a study of blood T cells in healthy people across ages. The second PCR ran about 6 to 11 cycles with a sample-barcoded 5' primer and J-beta primers. TCRdb re-derived calls from the 5' RACE reads in MiXCR, one entry per CDR3 protein. Altogether some 900,000 distinct CDR3 sequences are present, around 26% being singletons, with the ten largest covering 17%. Material for sequencing was blood. The receptors here all came from a woman at least 80 years old in good health.

V gene TRBV6-6 combines with J gene TRBJ1-1; possible D gene TRBD1, 6 bases. This CDR3 is built from 13 residues. Trimming took 8 bases from V and 0 from J, leaving 10 bases between them. CDR1 MNHNY and CDR2 SVGAGI come from the germline V gene (reference sequence). CDR3 protein: CASEPGVNTEAFF. CDR3 sequence (DNA): TGTGCCAGCGAGCCAGGGGTGAACACTGAAGCTTTCTTT.

The CDR3: CASSPRWEEQFF. DNA for the CDR3: TGTGCCAGCTCACCTAGGTGGGAGGAGCAGTTCTTC. V gene TRBV18 combines with J gene TRBJ2-1; D perhaps matches TRBD2 (5 bases). CDR1 and CDR2 (germline): KGHSH, LQKENI. With 3 bases removed from V and 10 bases from J, the gap between germline ends came to 10 bases. This CDR3 spans 12 amino acids.

This clonotype was counted only a few times. The chain employs TRBV2 and TRBJ1-2, with 8 bases that match TRBD1. The CDR3 extends over 18 amino acids. Germline V gene sequence: CDR1 SNHLY, CDR2 FYNNEI. Trimming at V came to 7 bases and at J to 0 bases, leaving 16 bases not matched to a gene. CDR3 coding DNA: TGTGCCAGCATCCGGGTGGGACAGGTACCACAAGCTAACTATGGCTACACCTTC. The encoded protein is CASIRVGQVPQANYGYTF.

This clonotype showed up many times. The chain employs TRBV5-1 and TRBJ2-7; 10 bases align to TRBD2. V lost 4 bases to trimming and J lost 2 bases; unmatched junction nucleotides: 6. CDR3 size: 15 residues. Germline V CDR1 and CDR2: SGHRS, YFSETQ. The CDR3 is CASSHSGGSTYEQYF. The CDR3 DNA is TGCGCCAGCAGCCATAGCGGGGGGTCGACCTACGAGCAGTACTTC.

This clonotype appeared a few times. V and J are TRBV30 and TRBJ2-3; weak D call: TRBD1 (5 bases). Germline CDR1 is GTSNPN and CDR2 is SVGIG (reference sequence). V lost 2 bases and J lost 2, with 11 bases in between. CDR3 size: 14 residues. This CDR3 is CAWSRGTPTDTQYF. CDR3 bases: TGTGCCTGGAGTAGGGGAACCCCCACAGATACGCAGTATTTT. Full variable domain (missing parts from reference TRBV30 and TRBJ2-3): SQTIHQWPATLVQPVGSPLSLECTVEGTSNPNLYWYRQAAGRGLQLLFYSVGIGQISSEVPQNLSASRPQDRQFILSSKKLLLSDSGFYLCAWSRGTPTDTQYFGPGTRLTVL.

This clonotype was detected many times. This chain links TRBV7-2 with TRBJ2-7, with D tentatively TRBD1 (5 bases). This CDR3 has 14 residues. Trimming cost V 1 base and J 4 bases, with 11 bases left between them. Germline CDR1 reads SGHTA; CDR2 reads FQGNSA. The CDR3 here is CASSLEQGTYEQYF. The CDR3 DNA reads TGTGCCAGCAGCTTAGAGCAGGGAACATACGAGCAGTACTTC.

This clonotype was observed a handful of times. The chain combines TRBV20-1 with TRBJ1-4; D ambiguous. Trimming removed 1 base from V and 7 bases from J, with 13 bases in between. This CDR3 spans 14 amino acids. In germline, CDR1 is DFQATT, CDR2 SNEGSKA (reference sequence). The CDR3: CSARVTGYIEKLFF. The CDR3 DNA follows: TGCAGTGCTAGAGTTACGGGGTATATTGAAAAACTGTTTTTT.

This clonotype was counted between two and nine times. J is TRBJ1-5 and V is TRBV15; perhaps TRBD1 as D (6 bases). Germline V CDR1 and CDR2: LNHNV, YYDKDF (reference sequence). This CDR3 has 15 residues. V gave up 6 bases and J gave up 1 base, with 13 bases separating them. The CDR3, as DNA: TGTGCCACCAGTCCGATCAGGGGAAGCAATCAGCCCCAGCATTTT. Translating gives CATSPIRGSNQPQHF. Looking up the rest from reference TRBV15 and TRBJ1-5 gives the full variable domain: DAMVIQNPRYQVTQFGKPVTLSCSQTLNHNVMYWYQQKSSQAPKLLFHYYDKDFNNEADTPDNFQSRRPNTSFCFLDIRSPGLGDTAMYLCATSPIRGSNQPQHFGDGTRLSIL.

This clonotype has a count of ten or more. This chain links TRBV7-2 with TRBJ2-1; D not resolved. The CDR3 is 14 amino acids. V lost 1 base to trimming and J lost 4 bases, with 8 bases between them. Germline V gene lookup returns CDR1 SGHTA and CDR2 FQGNSA. This CDR3 reads CASSLVPEYNEQFF. The CDR3 bases are TGTGCCAGCAGCTTAGTACCAGAATACAATGAGCAGTTCTTC.

This clonotype was detected a few times. This may be a read error: a much more frequent sequence differs by one nucleotide. This chain links TRBV28 with TRBJ2-5; 10 bases fit TRBD1. The J call may not be correct, given that the DNA end is closer to TRBJ2-7. Germline V gene data show CDR1 as MDHEN and CDR2 as SYDVKM. This CDR3 is 13 amino acids long. This CDR3 reads CASGQGGTHEQYF. In DNA form, the CDR3 reads TGTGCCAGTGGACAGGGGGGAACCCACGAGCAGTACTTC.

The chain carries TRBV20-1 and TRBJ1-1; D unclear. The CDR3 has 13 residues. Germline CDR1 DFQATT, CDR2 SNEGSKA (reference sequence). The germline V and J ends were trimmed by 6 bases and 10 bases, with 21 bases remaining between them. CDR3 region: CSATLPGRKVAFF. The CDR3 nucleotides are TGCAGTGCAACCCTCCCGGGCCGAAAAGTAGCTTTCTTT.

This clonotype was recorded at least ten times. The CDR3 reads CASSLVWRDTQYF. The CDR3 DNA sequence: TGTGCCAGCAGCTTAGTATGGAGGGATACGCAGTATTTT. The chain links TRBV11-2 to TRBJ2-3, with a weak D call TRBD2 (5 bases). The germline CDR1 and CDR2 sequences are SGHAT and FQNNGV. V gave up 1 base and J gave up 6 bases, with 8 bases separating them. The CDR3 extends over 13 amino acids. Based on the CDR3 plus reference TRBV11-2 and TRBJ2-3, the full variable domain is EAGVAQSPRYKIIEKRQSVAFWCNPISGHATLYWYQQILGQGPKLLIQFQNNGVVDDSQLPKDRFSAERLKGVDSTLKIQPAKLEDSAVYLCASSLVWRDTQYFGPGTRLTVL.

This clonotype was detected only a few times. The chain employs TRBV6-5 and TRBJ1-6, with a weak D call TRBD1 (6 bases). V was clipped by 0 bases and J by 7 bases, with 10 bases between them. This CDR3 contains 15 residues. Looked up from germline, CDR1 is MNHEY and CDR2 is SVGAGI. The CDR3 region has the DNA TGTGCCAGCAGTTACTCGGGGGGGCAAAATTCACCCCTCCACTTT. It specifies CASSYSGGQNSPLHF.

This clonotype was counted only a few times. Here the CDR3 reads CASTDRSYEQYF. CDR3 coding DNA: TGTGCCAGCACCGACAGGTCCTACGAGCAGTACTTC. The rearrangement joins TRBV28 to TRBJ2-7, with D possibly being TRBD1 (6 bases). Between the trimmed V and J ends, which lost 7 bases and 1 base, there was a span of 8 bases. The germline CDR1 and CDR2 sequences are MDHEN and SYDVKM. This CDR3 has 12 residues.

Notes on this clonotype: Given a much more abundant clone one base away, this may be a read error. The rearrangement uses TRBV15 and TRBJ2-1; TRBD1 is a possible D gene (7 bases). Germline CDR1 and CDR2: LNHNV and YYDKDF (reference sequence). The CDR3 is made up of 18 amino acids. Written as DNA, the CDR3 is TGTGCCACCAGCAGAACTACCTCCGGAGGGGGCCGGGTGGTTGAGCGGTTCTTC. Protein: CATSRTTSGGGRVVERFF.

This clonotype showed up many times. The J gene is TRBJ2-5, the V gene TRBV7-9; 13 positions match TRBD2. CDR3 length: 16 residues. After removal of 5 bases from V and 3 bases from J, the junction contained 6 bases not matched to a gene. Germline values: CDR1 SEHNR, CDR2 FQNEAQ (reference sequence). The CDR3 bases are TGTGCCAGCAGCATTCCGGGACTAGCGGGGAAAGAGACCCAGTACTTC. Amino acids: CASSIPGLAGKETQYF.

Ten or more counts support this clonotype. V usage is TRBV7-9 and J usage is TRBJ2-1; 14 bases are shared with TRBD2. The J segment lost 5 bases and the V segment lost 0 bases, leaving 9 bases of the junction unmatched. Germline CDR1 reads SEHNR; CDR2 reads FQNEAQ (reference sequence). The CDR3 loop spans 19 amino acids. CDR3 sequence: CASSLAERLAGGPNNEQFF. CDR3 sequence (DNA): TGTGCCAGCAGCTTAGCCGAAAGACTAGCGGGGGGGCCTAACAATGAGCAGTTCTTC. Supplemented by reference TRBV7-9 and TRBJ2-1, the full variable domain reads DTGVSQNPRHKITKRGQNVTFRCDPISEHNRLYWYRQTLGQGPEFLTYFQNEAQLEKSRLLSDRFSAERPKGSFSTLEIQRTEQGDSAMYLCASSLAERLAGGPNNEQFFGPGTRLTVL.

The table lists this clonotype with a count of one. The CDR3 reads CSARGGETQHF. Here the CDR3 DNA reads TGCAGTGCTAGAGGGGGAGAGACCCAGCATTTT. The chain employs TRBV20-1 and TRBJ1-5; D is uncertain. Looked up from germline, CDR1 is DFQATT and CDR2 is SNEGSKA (reference sequence). V lost 1 base and J lost 11, with 9 bases in between. The CDR3 length is 11 residues.

This rearrangement joins TRBV20-1 to TRBJ1-5; TRBD1 is a possible D gene (5 bases). This CDR3 has 15 amino acids. The germline V gene encodes CDR1 DFQATT and CDR2 SNEGSKA (reference sequence). Deletions cut 2 bases from V and 0 bases from J, with 11 bases between. The CDR3 nucleotides read TGCAGTGCTAGAAGGGGAGGGGTTAGCAATCAGCCCCAGCATTTT. Amino acid sequence: CSARRGGVSNQPQHF.

The chain joins TRBV12-3 or TRBV12-4 to TRBJ1-2; D uncertain. CDR3 length equals 14 residues. Trimming took off 3 bases at V and 7 bases at J, with 15 bases between the two ends. CDR3 amino acids: CASSFLERVCGYTF. The CDR3 region has the DNA TGTGCCAGCAGTTTTCTGGAAAGGGTCTGTGGCTACACCTTC.

As concerns this clonotype: A clone one base away is much larger, so this may be a read error. The V call is TRBV10-3, the J call TRBJ1-1; no reliable D call. Trimming shortened V by 7 bases and J by 3 bases, and 9 bases separated the two germline ends. Germline loops: CDR1 ENHRY, CDR2 SYGVKD. This CDR3 contains 12 residues. DNA for the CDR3: TGTGCCATCAAGGAACTGGACACTGAAGCTTTCTTT. This translates into CAIKELDTEAFF.

In its sample, this clonotype was seen many times. The chain is built from TRBV12-3 or TRBV12-4 and TRBJ2-3, with D possibly TRBD2 on 5 matching bases. V was pared by 2 bases and J by 4 bases, with 13 bases between. CDR3 size: 15 residues. The CDR3 loop is CASSLTAAGPDTQYF. In DNA, the CDR3 is TGTGCCAGCAGTTTAACAGCCGCGGGTCCAGATACGCAGTATTTT.

With respect to this clonotype: A junction end diverges from the germline sequence, so it may reflect a read error. This CDR3 is CSASPGSSGANVRTF. In nucleotides, the CDR3 is TGCAGTGCAAGTCCGGGGAGCTCTGGGGCCAACGTCCGGACTTTC. The chain couples TRBV20-1 to TRBJ2-6; possibly TRBD1 or TRBD2 for D (5 bases each). This CDR3 region has 15 residues. Looked up from germline, CDR1 is DFQATT and CDR2 is SNEGSKA (reference sequence).

The chain joins TRBV5-5 to TRBJ1-6; weak D call: TRBD1 (6 bases). V lost 2 bases to trimming and J lost 14 bases, with 17 bases between them. The CDR3 has 14 residues. The germline V gene has CDR1 SGHKS and CDR2 YYEKEE (reference sequence). CDR3: CASSLGTFGRTLHF. The DNA of the CDR3 is TGTGCCAGCAGCTTAGGGACATTCGGGAGGACCCTCCACTTT.

This clonotype was detected ten times or more. This chain uses TRBV6-2 or TRBV6-3 with TRBJ2-1; D might be TRBD2 (7 bases). The germline V and J ends were trimmed by 7 bases and 6 bases, with 16 bases remaining between them. Per the germline V gene, CDR1 is MNHEY and CDR2 is SVGEGT. This CDR3 is built from 14 residues. CDR3 region: CASTLQGGGNEQFF. CDR3 DNA: TGTGCCAGCACACTGCAGGGAGGGGGCAATGAGCAGTTCTTC.

This clonotype occurred many times. The chain uses TRBV7-8 and TRBJ2-7; TRBD2 agrees at 8 bases. V trimming: 0 bases; J trimming: 7 bases; junction bases outside the gene matches: 2. This CDR3 spans 13 amino acids. The germline gives CDR1 SGHVS, CDR2 FQNEAQ. DNA for the CDR3: TGTGCCAGCAGCTTAGCGGGACTAGGGGAGCAGTACTTC. This codes for CASSLAGLGEQYF.

This clonotype occurred many times. The CDR3 nucleotides read TGCGCCAGCAGCCTGGACAGTCCGAACTATGGCTACACCTTC. Amino acids: CASSLDSPNYGYTF. J is TRBJ1-2 and V is TRBV5-1; the D gene is possibly TRBD1 (6 bases). Deletions cut 4 bases from V and 2 bases from J, with 12 bases between. This CDR3 is built from 14 residues. Germline V CDR1 and CDR2: SGHRS, YFSETQ.

This clonotype has a handful of counts. The CDR3, as DNA: TGTGCCGGTCAGTGGAGGACTAATTCACCCCTCCACTTT. Translated: CAGQWRTNSPLHF. The chain recombines TRBV7-9 with TRBJ1-6; D is unclear. With 11 bases removed from V and 6 bases from J, the gap between germline ends came to 14 bases. CDR1 is SEHNR and CDR2 is FQNEAQ in the germline V gene (reference sequence). The CDR3 has 13 amino acids.